This section outlines one T cell receptor (beta chain) sequence together with its context. This sample stems from a study of cytomegalovirus exposure and HLA in healthy donors. Germline V gene sequence: CDR1 MNHEY, CDR2 SMNVEV (reference sequence). The CDR3 is made up of 13 amino acids. Trimming stripped 3 bases from V and 2 bases from J, with 7 bases between. Use of 60 Vbeta and 13 Jbeta primers characterized the PCR. Generated by immunoSEQ multiplex PCR, the TCRdb table keeps only in-frame clones and is missing some. The sample records approximately 180,000 clones, 80% to 90% being singletons. The sequence derives from a woman between 18 and 29 years old in good health and CMV-seropositive. The J gene is TRBJ2-5, the V gene TRBV27, with D unresolved. The sample was PBMCs. Here the CDR3 DNA reads TGTGCCAGCAGTTTTTCCAGTCAAGAGACCCAGTACTTC. Translation: CASSFSSQETQYF.